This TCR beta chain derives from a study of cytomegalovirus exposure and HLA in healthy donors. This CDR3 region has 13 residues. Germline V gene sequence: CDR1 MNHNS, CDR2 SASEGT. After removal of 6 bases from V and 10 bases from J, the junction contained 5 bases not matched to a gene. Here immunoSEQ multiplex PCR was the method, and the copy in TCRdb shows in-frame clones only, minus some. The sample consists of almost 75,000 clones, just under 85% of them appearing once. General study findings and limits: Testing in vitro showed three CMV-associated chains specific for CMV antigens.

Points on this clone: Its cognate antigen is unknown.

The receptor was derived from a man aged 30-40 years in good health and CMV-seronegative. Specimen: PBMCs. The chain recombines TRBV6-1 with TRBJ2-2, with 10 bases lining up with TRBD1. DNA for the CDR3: TGTGCCAGCAGGACAGGGGGCGGATTGGAGCTGTTTTTT. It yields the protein CASRTGGGLELFF.